The entry that follows covers one TCR beta chain sequence. Its specificity is unknown. Method: immunoSEQ multiplex PCR; TCRdb's copy keeps in-frame clones and lacks some. Here the sample spans roughly 14,000 clones, around four fifths being singletons. This specimen belongs to a study of somatic mutations in cytotoxic T cells in rheumatoid arthritis. Study-level background: Prior to any treatment and right after diagnosis, patient blood (around 30 ml EDTA) was drawn.

Findings and caveats of the study: For rheumatoid arthritis patients, the slight TRBV07 underrepresentation lacked multiple-comparison adjustment.

The ends lost 5 bases at V and 4 bases at J; junction bases unmatched: 4. The CDR3 runs to 14 residues. The V gene's germline CDR1 is MDHEN and CDR2 SYDVKM. This clonotype was sampled from an adult with rheumatoid arthritis. Sample: CD8+ T cells sorted from blood. The J gene is TRBJ2-7, the V gene TRBV28; 11 bases fit TRBD2. The CDR3 sequence is CASSPSGGIYEQYF. CDR3 nucleotide sequence: TGTGCCAGCAGTCCTAGCGGGGGGATATACGAGCAGTACTTC. Full variable domain (missing parts from reference TRBV28 and TRBJ2-7): DVKVTQSSRYLVKRTGEKVFLECVQDMDHENMFWYRQDPGLGLRLIYFSYDVKMKEKGDIPEGYSVSREKKERFSLILESASTNQTSMYLCASSPSGGIYEQYFGPGTRLTVT.